This TCR beta chain stems from a study of control samples from healthy donors and cancer patients. Trimming removed 6 bases from V and 8 bases from J, with 7 bases in between. The CDR3 spans 10 residues. Sequencing used immunoSEQ multiplex PCR; TCRdb keeps in-frame clones, though not all of them. The sample includes approximately 28,000 clones, 75% to 95% seen only once; the top ten take 10% to 15%. The rearrangement links TRBV12-3 or TRBV12-4 to TRBJ1-1; no clear D gene. The clonotype originates from a man between 50 and 59 years old with lung cancer. The sequenced sample consisted of PBMCs. In nucleotides, the CDR3 is TGTGCCAGCAGCCAAAAAGAAGCTTTCTTT. Its protein is CASSQKEAFF.